The clone carrying this T cell receptor beta chain was detected ten times or more. The data originate from a study of T cells in Graves' hyperthyroidism and ophthalmopathy. Study context: Before treatment of any kind, peripheral blood was taken at initial diagnosis.

V trimming: 4 bases; J trimming: 4 bases; junction bases outside the gene matches: 13. CDR3 length: 17 amino acids. Germline CDR1 and CDR2: SGHAT and FQNNGV. Authors of the study amplified TCR beta CDR3 regions from RNA transcripts. First-round RT-PCR of the TCR CDR3 relied on the HTBI primer set. TCRdb passed the multiplex PCR reads through MiXCR, listing each CDR3 protein once. Seen here are more than 650,000 distinct CDR3 sequences, about 14% observed once, and the top ten hold 9.5% to 13%. Graves' hyperthyroidism qualified as stable when ophthalmopathy did not progress within 18 months. This TCR was sampled from a woman aged 18-30 years with Graves' hyperthyroidism. The sample was blood. This chain connects TRBV11-2 to TRBJ1-1; the match to TRBD1 covers 9 bases. The CDR3 DNA is TGTGCCAGCAGCTCCTATTCCCAGACAGGGGGAGGCACTGAAGCTTTCTTT. It translates to CASSSYSQTGGGTEAFF. The full variable domain, rest sourced from reference TRBV11-2 and TRBJ1-1, is EAGVAQSPRYKIIEKRQSVAFWCNPISGHATLYWYQQILGQGPKLLIQFQNNGVVDDSQLPKDRFSAERLKGVDSTLKIQPAKLEDSAVYLCASSSYSQTGGGTEAFFGQGTRLTVV.